The T cell receptor beta chain described here comes from a study of cytomegalovirus exposure and HLA in healthy donors (dated by TCRdb to between 2016 and 2019). In the study overall: The 500 to 700 repertoires of the first cohort and the approximately 130 validation repertoires were produced on the same platform, according to a later analysis. The aim of the study was to test whether cataloging public T cell receptors could identify signatures of past pathogen exposure. Besides the first cohort of roughly 700 subjects, a separate validation cohort made up of 90 to 150 different subjects was used. High-throughput TCR immunosequencing, statistical association of individual TCRs with disease status, and machine learning were combined to predict cytomegalovirus infection status.

The method behind the library was the immunoSEQ multiplex PCR assay. The paper's data handling went like this. A statistical classification framework was built for diagnosing cytomegalovirus status from the catalog of TCR beta chain sequences. The clones in this table, taken by TCRdb from immuneACCESS, are in-frame only. Not every clone is retained; where verified, under half of the shortfall comes from an unresolved V gene, and the cause of the rest is unknown. V, J and clone size derive from that table, while D and trimming were established from the DNA sequence. The sample table shows some 130,000 clones, and approximately 84% are seen once. Of the sample, roughly 27% is held by the ten largest clones. Overall study results and their limits: The classifier was reported to diagnose cytomegalovirus status with high specificity and sensitivity in both the original and validation cohorts. A later analysis found that TCRs clustered in the first cohort also tended to co-occur in the 130 or so validation repertoires, with just under 95% of cluster scores above 0. It was suggested by the authors that the approach could potentially be generalized to other disease states and immunological phenotypes. The study listed 150 to 200 TCR beta chains as associated with cytomegalovirus. Across donors, most TCR sequences were observed very rarely, whereas some public TCRs were present in many individuals. In vitro tests confirmed that a few of the cytomegalovirus-associated TCR beta chains recognize cytomegalovirus antigens. The validation cohort had no HLA typing available for a later analysis, so co-occurrence within that cohort was assessed over all 130 or so repertoires.

The count of this clone is one. It lacks a known antigen. No much larger clone exists at a distance of one base, and base qualities are not known. Donors formed part of the validation cohort, which comprised about 130 subjects and was distinct from the first cohort of 550 to 850 subjects. The receptor's source is a man aged 25-40 years in good health and CMV-seropositive. Sequenced: PBMCs.

For the CDR3, the sequence is CAWTAGVSPNYGYTF. The nucleotide sequence is given as TGTGCCTGGACAGCGGGGGTCTCGCCTAACTATGGCTACACCTTC. Rearrangement joined TRBV30 to TRBJ1-2; 5 matching bases give a weak D call of TRBD1. V and J are truncated by 4 bases and 0 bases respectively, leaving an intervening sequence of 15 bases. Spanning cysteine to phenylalanine, the CDR3 consists of 15 amino acids. Solely the CDR3 DNA is kept, with 45 bases framed from the first base. The germline V gene (reference sequence) gives CDR1 as GTSNPN and CDR2 as SVGIG.